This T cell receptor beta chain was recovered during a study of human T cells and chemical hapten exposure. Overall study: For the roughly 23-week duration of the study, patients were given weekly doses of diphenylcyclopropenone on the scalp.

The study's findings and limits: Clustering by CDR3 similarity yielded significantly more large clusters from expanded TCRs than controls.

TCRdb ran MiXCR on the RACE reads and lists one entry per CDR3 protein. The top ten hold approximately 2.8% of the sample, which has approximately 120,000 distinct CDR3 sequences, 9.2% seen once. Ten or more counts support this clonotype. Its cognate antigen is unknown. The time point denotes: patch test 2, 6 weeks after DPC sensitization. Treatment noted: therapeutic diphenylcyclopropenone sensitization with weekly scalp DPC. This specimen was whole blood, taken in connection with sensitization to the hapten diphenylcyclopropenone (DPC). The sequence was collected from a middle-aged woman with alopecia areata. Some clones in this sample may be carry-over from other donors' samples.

The CDR3 sequence is CASSSDPRGRTQYF. Here the CDR3 DNA reads TGTGCCAGCAGCTCAGACCCAAGGGGACGGACGCAGTATTTT. V is TRBV7-2 and J is TRBJ2-3, with D perhaps being TRBD1 or TRBD2 (5 bases each). The CDR3 consists of 14 residues. The germline V gene encodes CDR1 SGHTA and CDR2 FQGNSA. V gave up 4 bases and J gave up 9 bases, with 17 bases separating them.